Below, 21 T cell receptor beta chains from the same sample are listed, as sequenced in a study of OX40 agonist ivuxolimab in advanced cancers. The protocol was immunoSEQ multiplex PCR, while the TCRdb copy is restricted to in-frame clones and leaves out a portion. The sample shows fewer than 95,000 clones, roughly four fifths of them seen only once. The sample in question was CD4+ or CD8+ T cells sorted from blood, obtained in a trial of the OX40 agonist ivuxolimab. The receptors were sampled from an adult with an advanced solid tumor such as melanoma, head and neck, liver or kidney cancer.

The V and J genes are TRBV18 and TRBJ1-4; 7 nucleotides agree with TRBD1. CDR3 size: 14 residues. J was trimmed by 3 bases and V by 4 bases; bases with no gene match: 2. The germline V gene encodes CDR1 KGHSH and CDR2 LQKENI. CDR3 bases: TGTGCCAGCTCACTCACAGGGGCTAATGAAAAACTGTTTTTT. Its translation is CASSLTGANEKLFF.

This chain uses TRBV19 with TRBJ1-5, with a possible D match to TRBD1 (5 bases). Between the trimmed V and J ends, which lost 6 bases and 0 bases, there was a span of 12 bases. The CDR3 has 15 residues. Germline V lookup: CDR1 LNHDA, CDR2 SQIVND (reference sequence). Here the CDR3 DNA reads TGTGCCAGTAGCCAAAGGGGCTTTAGCAATCAGCCCCAGCATTTT. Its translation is CASSQRGFSNQPQHF.

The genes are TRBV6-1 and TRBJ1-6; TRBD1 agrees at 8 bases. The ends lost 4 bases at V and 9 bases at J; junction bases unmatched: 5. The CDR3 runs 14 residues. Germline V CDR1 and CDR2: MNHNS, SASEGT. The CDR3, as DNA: TGTGCCAGCAGTGGCAGGGGGCTAGGTTCACCCCTCCACTTT. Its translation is CASSGRGLGSPLHF.

CDR3 nucleotide sequence: TGCGCCAGCAGCTTGGGAACTAGCGGGATCACAGATACGCAGTATTTT. Translating gives CASSLGTSGITDTQYF. The genes are TRBV5-1 and TRBJ2-3; 10 nucleotides line up with TRBD2. The CDR3 is 16 residues long. Germline CDR1 reads SGHRS; CDR2 reads YFSETQ. V gave up 0 bases and J gave up 2 bases; unmatched junction bases: 3.

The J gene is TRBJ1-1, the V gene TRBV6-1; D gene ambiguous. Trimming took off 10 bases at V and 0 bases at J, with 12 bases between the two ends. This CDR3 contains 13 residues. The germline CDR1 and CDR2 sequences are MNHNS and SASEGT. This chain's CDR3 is CATLGSLNTEAFF. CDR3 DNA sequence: TGTGCCACGTTGGGTAGTTTGAACACTGAAGCTTTCTTT.

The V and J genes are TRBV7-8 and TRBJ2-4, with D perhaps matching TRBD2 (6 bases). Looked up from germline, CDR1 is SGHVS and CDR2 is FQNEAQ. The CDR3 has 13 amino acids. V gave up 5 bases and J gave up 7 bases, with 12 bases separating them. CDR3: CASSMTSTNIQYF. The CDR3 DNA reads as TGTGCCAGCAGCATGACTAGTACGAACATTCAGTACTTC.

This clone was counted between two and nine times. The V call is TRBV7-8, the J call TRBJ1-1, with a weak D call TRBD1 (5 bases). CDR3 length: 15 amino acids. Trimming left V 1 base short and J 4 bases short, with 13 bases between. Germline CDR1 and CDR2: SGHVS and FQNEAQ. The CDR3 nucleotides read TGTGCCAGCAGCTTAGTGATACGGGGGGTCACTGAAGCTTTCTTT. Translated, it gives CASSLVIRGVTEAFF.

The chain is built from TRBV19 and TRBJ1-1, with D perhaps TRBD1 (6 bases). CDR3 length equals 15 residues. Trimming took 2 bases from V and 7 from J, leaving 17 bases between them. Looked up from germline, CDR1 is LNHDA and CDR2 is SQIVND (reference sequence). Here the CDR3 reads CASSISQGRPNEAFF. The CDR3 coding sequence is TGTGCCAGTAGTATATCACAGGGAAGGCCAAATGAAGCTTTCTTT.

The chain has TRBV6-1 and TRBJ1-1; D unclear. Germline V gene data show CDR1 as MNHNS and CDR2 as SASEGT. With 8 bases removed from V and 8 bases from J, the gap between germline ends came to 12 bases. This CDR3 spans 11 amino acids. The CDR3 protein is CASGLGPEAFF. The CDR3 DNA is TGTGCCAGCGGACTAGGCCCAGAAGCTTTCTTT.

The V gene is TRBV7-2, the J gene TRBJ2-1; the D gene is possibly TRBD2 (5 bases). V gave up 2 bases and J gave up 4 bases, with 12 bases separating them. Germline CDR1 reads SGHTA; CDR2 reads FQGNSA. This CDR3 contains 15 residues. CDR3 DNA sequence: TGTGCCAGCAGCTTACTGGAGCTAGCTTACAATGAGCAGTTCTTC. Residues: CASSLLELAYNEQFF.

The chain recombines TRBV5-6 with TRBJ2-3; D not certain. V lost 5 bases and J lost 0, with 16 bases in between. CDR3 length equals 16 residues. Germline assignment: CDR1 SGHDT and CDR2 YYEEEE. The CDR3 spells CASSSLGDTSTDTQYF. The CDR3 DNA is TGTGCCAGCAGTTCCCTGGGTGATACTAGCACAGATACGCAGTATTTT.

CDR3 sequence (DNA): TGTGCCAGCTCCGGCTATGAGAAGGGAAACACCATATATTTT. Translated: CASSGYEKGNTIYF. This chain connects TRBV28 to TRBJ1-3; D ambiguous. This CDR3 region has 14 residues. Per the germline V gene, CDR1 is MDHEN and CDR2 is SYDVKM. The V end was cut by 8 bases, the J end by 4 bases, with 15 bases between.

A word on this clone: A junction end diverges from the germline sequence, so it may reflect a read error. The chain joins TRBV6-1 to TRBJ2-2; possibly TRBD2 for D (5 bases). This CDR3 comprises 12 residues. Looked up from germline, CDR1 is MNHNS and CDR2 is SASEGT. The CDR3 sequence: CASREAARELFF. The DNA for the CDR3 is TGTGCCAGCAGAGAAGCGGCTAGGGAGCTGTTTTTT.

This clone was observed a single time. This CDR3 is CASSSQGAGEQYF. The CDR3 DNA follows: TGTGCCAGCAGCTCGCAGGGAGCGGGCGAGCAGTACTTC. This chain joins TRBV7-8 and TRBJ2-7, with D perhaps TRBD2 (6 bases). From germline, CDR1 is SGHVS and CDR2 FQNEAQ. V was clipped by 4 bases and J by 6 bases, with 13 bases between them. The CDR3 is 13 amino acids. Full variable domain (outside the CDR3, taken from reference TRBV7-8 and TRBJ2-7): GAGVSQSPRYKVAKRGQDVALRCDPISGHVSLFWYQQALGQGPEFLTYFQNEAQLDKSGLPSDRFFAERPEGSVSTLKIQRTQQEDSAVYLCASSSQGAGEQYFGPGTRLTVT.

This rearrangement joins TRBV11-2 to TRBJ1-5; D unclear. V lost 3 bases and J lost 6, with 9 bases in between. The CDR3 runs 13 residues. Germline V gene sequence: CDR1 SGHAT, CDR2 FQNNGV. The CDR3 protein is CASSLSESQPQHF. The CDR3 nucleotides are TGTGCCAGCAGCTTGTCAGAGAGTCAGCCCCAGCATTTT.

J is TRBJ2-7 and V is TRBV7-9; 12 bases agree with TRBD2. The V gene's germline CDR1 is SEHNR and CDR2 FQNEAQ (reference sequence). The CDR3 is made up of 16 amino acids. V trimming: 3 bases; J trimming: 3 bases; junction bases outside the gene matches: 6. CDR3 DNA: TGTGCCAGCAGCTTCCTACTAGCGGGAGGTCTCTACGAGCAGTACTTC. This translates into CASSFLLAGGLYEQYF.

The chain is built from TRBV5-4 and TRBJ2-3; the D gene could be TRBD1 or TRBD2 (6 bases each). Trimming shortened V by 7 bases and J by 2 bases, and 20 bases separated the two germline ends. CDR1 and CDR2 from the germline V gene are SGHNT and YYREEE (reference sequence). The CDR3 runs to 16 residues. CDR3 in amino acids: CASAEKLGGHTDTQYF. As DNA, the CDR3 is TGTGCCAGCGCAGAAAAACTCGGGGGCCACACAGATACGCAGTATTTT.

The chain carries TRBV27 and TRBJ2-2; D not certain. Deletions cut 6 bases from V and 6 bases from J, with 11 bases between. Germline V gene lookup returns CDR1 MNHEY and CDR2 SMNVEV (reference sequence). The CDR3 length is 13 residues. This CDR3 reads CASSQSRAGELFF. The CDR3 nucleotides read TGTGCCAGCAGCCAGTCACGCGCCGGGGAGCTGTTTTTT.

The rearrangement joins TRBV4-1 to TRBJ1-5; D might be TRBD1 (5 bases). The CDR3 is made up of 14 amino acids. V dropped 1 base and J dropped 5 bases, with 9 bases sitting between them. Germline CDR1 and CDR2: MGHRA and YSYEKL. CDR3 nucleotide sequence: TGCGCCAGCAGCCAAGCGGACATTGATCAGCCCCAGCATTTT. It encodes CASSQADIDQPQHF.

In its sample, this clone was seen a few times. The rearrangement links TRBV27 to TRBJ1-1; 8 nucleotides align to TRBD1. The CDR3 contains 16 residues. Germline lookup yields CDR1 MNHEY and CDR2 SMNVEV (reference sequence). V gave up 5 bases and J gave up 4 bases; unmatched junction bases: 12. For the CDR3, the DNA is TGTGCCAGCAGTGTAGGACAGGGCCCACCTACCACTGAAGCTTTCTTT. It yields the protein CASSVGQGPPTTEAFF.

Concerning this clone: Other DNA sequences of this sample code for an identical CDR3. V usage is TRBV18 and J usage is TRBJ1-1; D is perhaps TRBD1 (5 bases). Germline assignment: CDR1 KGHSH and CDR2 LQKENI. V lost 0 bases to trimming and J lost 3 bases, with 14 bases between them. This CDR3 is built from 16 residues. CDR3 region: CASSPPRRQGDTEAFF. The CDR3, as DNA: TGTGCCAGCTCACCACCGAGGAGGCAGGGAGACACTGAAGCTTTCTTT.